These T cell receptor beta chains were read from a single sample in a study of CD8 T cells in Susac syndrome. TCRdb processed the immunoSEQ multiplex PCR reads anew with MiXCR; each CDR3 protein has one entry. The repertoire holds about 400,000 distinct CDR3 sequences, with around 85% as singletons. What was sequenced was CD8+ T cells from PBMCs. The receptors here all came from a human donor with multiple sclerosis. The CDR3 runs from the conserved cysteine through the conserved F or W. The D gene is left open where the match is weak. Rows give clone size only sometimes, using once, few, many, or a class for an expanded clone.

clone size	D gene	V gene	J gene	CDR3 protein	CDR3 DNA
few	TRBD1	TRBV20-1	TRBJ2-7	CSARDGTGVEEQYF	TGCAGTGCTAGAGATGGGACAGGGGTGGAAGAGCAGTACTTC
NA	NA	TRBV30	TRBJ2-4	CAWSVGVGAKNIQYF	TGTGCCTGGAGTGTTGGGGTAGGCGCCAAAAACATTCAGTACTTC
once	NA	TRBV25-1	TRBJ2-7	CASSPRSGGVQYEQYF	TGTGCCAGCAGCCCTCGGTCGGGTGGGGTCCAATACGAGCAGTACTTC
NA	NA	TRBV27	TRBJ1-5	CASSSWGPGTDQPQHF	TGTGCCAGCAGTTCCTGGGGTCCAGGGACGGATCAGCCCCAGCATTTT
NA	NA	TRBV4-1	TRBJ1-4	CASSQEVAVEKLFF	TGCGCCAGCAGCCAAGAAGTGGCAGTCGAAAAACTGTTTTTT
NA	NA	TRBV6-5	TRBJ1-3	CASSAGGGRDTIYF	TGTGCCAGCAGCGCCGGAGGAGGGCGGGACACCATATATTTT
NA	NA	TRBV19	TRBJ1-1	CASSIPEGLNTEAFF	TGTGCCAGTAGTATCCCCGAGGGCTTGAACACTGAAGCTTTCTTT
NA	NA	TRBV4-1	TRBJ1-2	CASSQEAQGNYGYTF	TGCGCCAGCAGCCAAGAAGCCCAGGGAAACTATGGCTACACCTTC
NA	TRBD1	TRBV9	TRBJ1-4	CASSETGGNEKLFF	TGTGCCAGCAGCGAAACAGGGGGCAATGAAAAACTGTTTTTT
NA	NA	TRBV11-2	TRBJ2-3	CASSLGQAIDTQYF	TGTGCCAGCAGCTTAGGACAGGCAATAGATACGCAGTATTTT
NA	TRBD1	TRBV19	TRBJ1-2	CASTLKGTGLNYGYTF	TGTGCCAGTACCCTCAAAGGGACAGGGCTTAACTATGGCTACACCTTC
NA	TRBD1	TRBV5-4	TRBJ1-1	CASSPRGQPEAFF	TGTGCCAGCAGCCCCAGGGGGCAGCCTGAAGCTTTCTTT
NA	NA	TRBV2	TRBJ1-5	CASSDEGPQHF	TGTGCCAGCAGTGATGAGGGGCCCCAGCATTTT
NA	NA	TRBV6-5	TRBJ2-3	CASSGTGSTQYF	TGTGCCAGCAGTGGCACAGGGAGTACGCAGTATTTT
NA	TRBD2	TRBV30	TRBJ2-1	CAWSVASGAYNEQFF	TGTGCCTGGAGTGTGGCTAGCGGGGCTTACAATGAGCAGTTCTTC
NA	NA	TRBV18	TRBJ1-2	CASSPSDGNYGYTF	TGTGCCAGCTCACCCTCGGACGGAAACTATGGCTACACCTTC
NA	NA	TRBV5-8	TRBJ2-6	CASSLAIAANSGANVLTF	TGTGCCAGCAGCTTGGCAATAGCGGCGAACTCTGGGGCCAACGTCCTGACTTTC
NA	TRBD1	TRBV30	TRBJ2-3	CAWRPGQGITDTQYF	TGTGCCTGGAGACCGGGACAGGGCATCACAGATACGCAGTATTTT
NA	NA	TRBV28	TRBJ2-7	CASSPQDRSNYEQYF	TGTGCCAGCAGTCCCCAAGACAGGAGCAACTACGAGCAGTACTTC
few	NA	TRBV3-1	TRBJ2-7	CASSLGEAGSYEQYF	TGTGCCAGCAGCCTAGGCGAGGCGGGATCTTACGAGCAGTACTTC
few	NA	TRBV27	TRBJ2-3	CASRSGGTDTQYF	TGTGCCAGCAGATCCGGTGGCACAGATACGCAGTATTTT
NA	NA	TRBV21-1	TRBJ2-5	CASSKGTSGSRGETQYF	TGTGCCAGCAGCAAAGGGACTAGCGGGAGTCGGGGAGAGACCCAGTACTTC
NA	TRBD1	TRBV20-1	TRBJ2-3	CSAEPGQGAGTDTQYF	TGCAGTGCCGAACCGGGACAGGGGGCGGGCACAGATACGCAGTATTTT
NA	NA	TRBV12-3/TRBV12-4	TRBJ2-6	CASSLTTSGANVLTF	TGTGCCAGCAGTTTGACAACCTCTGGGGCCAACGTCCTGACTTTC
NA	NA	TRBV30	TRBJ1-1	CAWSRDTEAFF	TGTGCCTGGAGTAGGGACACTGAAGCTTTCTTT
once	NA	TRBV27	TRBJ2-5	CASSSIGTQYF	TGTGCCAGCAGTTCCATCGGGACCCAGTACTTC
NA	TRBD1	TRBV4-1	TRBJ2-7	CASSPRSTGTGSVEQYF	TGCGCCAGCAGCCCGCGGAGCACCGGGACAGGGTCGGTCGAGCAGTACTTC
NA	NA	TRBV27	TRBJ2-6	CASSLSSQGPGANVLTF	TGTGCCAGCAGTTTATCGAGCCAGGGCCCTGGGGCCAACGTCCTGACTTTC
NA	NA	TRBV5-1	TRBJ1-1	CASSSPPSMGGGINTEAFF	TGCGCCAGCAGCTCCCCGCCTTCTATGGGGGGGGGAATCAACACTGAAGCTTTCTTT
NA	NA	TRBV30	TRBJ2-7	CAWSSGVSHEQYF	TGTGCCTGGAGTTCGGGGGTCTCCCACGAGCAGTACTTC